Shown below are 32 T cell receptor beta chains from a single sample sequenced in a study of cytotoxic CD8 clonotypes in ibrutinib-treated CLL (TCRdb year 2021). The time point label for this specimen denotes: progressive disease on ibrutinib. The library was built by means of the immunoSEQ multiplex PCR assay. TCRdb retrieved this table from immuneACCESS and kept in-frame rearrangements only. Not all clones are present; in checked studies, unresolved V genes account for under half, and no reason is known for the remainder. Present in this sample are approximately 60,000 clones, roughly 54% of which were seen just once. Jointly, the top ten make up about 24% of the sample. This sample comprised PBMCs, obtained at disease progression, from a patient treated with ibrutinib. The receptors stem from a human donor with chronic lymphocytic leukemia.

The chain links TRBV28 to TRBJ2-1, with D perhaps TRBD2 (5 bases). This CDR3 comprises 14 residues. Trimming pared 5 bases from V and 9 bases from J, leaving 17 bases between. Germline loops: CDR1 MDHEN, CDR2 SYDVKM. CDR3 nucleotide sequence: TGTGCCAGCAGTCTGACCGGGTCCACTAGTGAGCAGTTCTTC. Translation gives CASSLTGSTSEQFF.

In DNA form, the CDR3 reads TGTGCCACCAGCAGAGAGGTGGGTGAGCAGTTCTTC. It specifies CATSREVGEQFF. The chain combines TRBV15 with TRBJ2-1, with D unresolved. Trimming removed 0 bases from V and 9 bases from J, with 6 bases in between. The CDR3 is 12 amino acids. Germline values: CDR1 LNHNV, CDR2 YYDKDF (reference sequence).

The gene calls are TRBV6-5 and TRBJ1-4; D gene unclear. The ends were cut back, 2 bases at V and 5 bases at J, with 12 bases in the middle. This CDR3 has 15 residues. Germline-derived CDR1 and CDR2 are MNHEY and SVGAGI. CDR3 region: CASSYASAQNEKLFF. For the CDR3, the DNA is TGTGCCAGCAGTTACGCGTCGGCCCAAAATGAAAAACTGTTTTTT.

This clone occurred a few times. This chain uses TRBV6-5 with TRBJ1-5; D call uncertain. Trimming pared 5 bases from V and 10 bases from J, leaving 18 bases between. The germline gives CDR1 MNHEY, CDR2 SVGAGI. The CDR3 is 14 amino acids. DNA of the CDR3: TGTGCCAGCAGTCATGTTCGGGAGCGGCCACCCCAGCATTTT. Amino acid sequence: CASSHVRERPPQHF.

This chain joins TRBV6-5 and TRBJ1-3; perhaps TRBD1 as D (5 bases). Germline-derived CDR1 and CDR2 are MNHEY and SVGAGI. Between the trimmed V and J ends, which lost 3 bases and 0 bases, there was a span of 9 bases. The CDR3 runs 15 residues. CDR3 nucleotide sequence: TGTGCCAGCAGTTATTGGGGGTCCTCTGGAAACACCATATATTTT. Its translation is CASSYWGSSGNTIYF.

V usage is TRBV19 and J usage is TRBJ1-2; D may be TRBD1 (6 bases). Germline-derived CDR1 and CDR2 are LNHDA and SQIVND (reference sequence). The CDR3 runs 13 residues. V was clipped by 5 bases and J by 6 bases, with 13 bases between them. The CDR3 DNA is TGTGCCAGTAGTCTTCAGGACAGAAATGGCTACACCTTC. Its translation is CASSLQDRNGYTF.

V gene TRBV4-3 combines with J gene TRBJ1-2; D may be TRBD1 (6 bases). Germline V gives CDR1 LGHNA, CDR2 YSLEER. Trimming cost V 3 bases and J 4 bases, with 9 bases left between them. The CDR3 runs 13 residues. The DNA of the CDR3 is TGCGCCAGCAGCCACAGGGGCGGCTATGGCTACACCTTC. Its protein is CASSHRGGYGYTF.

V and J are TRBV29-1 and TRBJ2-7, with 10 nucleotides matching TRBD2. The CDR3 runs 16 residues. CDR1 SQVTM and CDR2 ANQGSEA come from the germline V gene. Unmatched junction bases numbered 16, after V lost 7 bases and J lost 4 bases. The CDR3 DNA is TGCAGCGACCTGCACCGTCCCGGACTAGCGGCTTACGAGCAGTACTTC. Translated: CSDLHRPGLAAYEQYF.

The chain couples TRBV12-5 to TRBJ1-1; D remains ambiguous. V lost 0 bases to trimming and J lost 0 bases, with 8 bases between them. The CDR3 consists of 15 residues. The V gene's germline CDR1 is LGHNT and CDR2 FRNRAP. The DNA of the CDR3 is TGTGCTAGTGGTTTGGTCGGCAGCCTGAACACTGAAGCTTTCTTT. Its protein product is CASGLVGSLNTEAFF.

The chain carries TRBV5-4 and TRBJ1-4; TRBD1 is a possible D gene (6 bases). The V end lost 4 bases, the J end lost 7 bases, and 11 bases lay between the germline ends. This CDR3 is built from 13 residues. CDR1 is SGHNT, CDR2 YYREEE, per germline (reference sequence). The CDR3 DNA sequence: TGTGCCAGCAGCGGGCAGGGGACTGAAAAACTGTTTTTT. Residues: CASSGQGTEKLFF.

The V call is TRBV7-2, the J call TRBJ2-2; D gene ambiguous. V was clipped by 1 base and J by 4 bases, with 7 bases between them. The CDR3 extends over 14 amino acids. The germline V gene encodes CDR1 SGHTA and CDR2 FQGNSA. CDR3 DNA sequence: TGTGCCAGCAGCTTAGAAAGGAGCACCGGGGAGCTGTTTTTT. Translated, it gives CASSLERSTGELFF.

The V call is TRBV10-3, the J call TRBJ1-1; D may be TRBD1 (5 bases). CDR1 is ENHRY, CDR2 SYGVKD, per germline. This CDR3 is 14 amino acids long. Trimming cost V 5 bases and J 1 base, with 11 bases left between them. The DNA of the CDR3 is TGTGCCATCAGTATGGACGGGGGGAACACTGAAGCTTTCTTT. This translates into CAISMDGGNTEAFF.

The chain has TRBV9 and TRBJ1-5; no firm D call. Trimming left V 3 bases short and J 0 bases short, with 7 bases between. The CDR3 is 14 amino acids. CDR1 and CDR2 (germline): SGDLS, YYNGEE. CDR3 in DNA: TGTGCCAGCAGCGAGGTGGATAGCAATCAGCCCCAGCATTTT. This encodes CASSEVDSNQPQHF.

This chain links TRBV14 with TRBJ1-1, with a weak D call TRBD1 (6 bases). The CDR3 has 15 residues. Trimming removed 1 base at V and 4 bases at J, with 13 bases between. Germline V gene sequence: CDR1 SGHDN, CDR2 FVKESK. The CDR3 is CASSQGRGAITEAFF. In DNA, the CDR3 is TGTGCCAGCAGCCAAGGTCGGGGGGCAATCACTGAAGCTTTCTTT. Using reference TRBV14 and TRBJ1-1 for the parts outside the CDR3, the full variable domain is EAGVTQFPSHSVIEKGQTVTLRCDPISGHDNLYWYRRVMGKEIKFLLHFVKESKQDESGMPNNRFLAERTGGTYSTLKVQPAELEDSGVYFCASSQGRGAITEAFFGQGTRLTVV.

The chain uses TRBV27 and TRBJ1-2; maybe TRBD1 (6 bases). V was shortened by 5 bases and J by 1 base, with 14 bases between the two germline ends. The germline V gene has CDR1 MNHEY and CDR2 SMNVEV (reference sequence). There are 15 residues in the CDR3. CDR3 DNA sequence: TGTGCCAGCAGTATACAGGGAACTTTTAACTATGGCTACACCTTC. Translated, it gives CASSIQGTFNYGYTF.

A few counts support this clone. The chain links TRBV30 to TRBJ1-2; 10 bases map to TRBD1. J gave up 4 bases and V 4 bases, and 6 bases lay outside the gene matches. The CDR3 is 14 amino acids. CDR1 GTSNPN and CDR2 SVGIG come from the germline V gene (reference sequence). The CDR3 sequence: CAWTLTGGGYGYTF. The CDR3 DNA reads TGTGCCTGGACCCTGACAGGGGGCGGCTATGGCTACACCTTC.

V gene TRBV28 combines with J gene TRBJ1-2, with D possibly TRBD1 on 5 matching bases. The V end lost 2 bases, the J end lost 2 bases, and 15 bases lay between the germline ends. This CDR3 spans 16 amino acids. Germline V gives CDR1 MDHEN, CDR2 SYDVKM. The CDR3 loop reads CASSLDQGRQNYGYTF. In DNA form, the CDR3 reads TGTGCCAGCAGTTTAGATCAGGGAAGACAAAACTATGGCTACACCTTC.

On this clone itself: Other DNA variants within this sample encode the same CDR3. This sequence joins TRBV5-6 and TRBJ1-5; D gene unclear. The CDR3 has 14 residues. CDR1 is SGHDT, CDR2 YYEEEE, per germline. Trimming took 3 bases from V and 1 from J, leaving 8 bases between them. Here the CDR3 DNA reads TGTGCCAGCAGCTCGGGTGGGAGCAATCAGCCCCAGCATTTT. Translated: CASSSGGSNQPQHF. The variable domain in full, completed from reference TRBV5-6 and TRBJ1-5, reads DAGVTQSPTHLIKTRGQQVTLRCSPKSGHDTVSWYQQALGQGPQFIFQYYEEEERQRGNFPDRFSGHQFPNYSSELNVNALLLGDSALYLCASSSGGSNQPQHFGDGTRLSIL.

The chain recombines TRBV21-1 with TRBJ1-2. TRBV21-1 represents a pseudogene. The CDR3 has 16 residues. The DNA of the CDR3 is TGTGCCAGCAGCAAAGATGAGGAGACCAAGCAGAATGGCTACACCTTC. It is translated as CASSKDEETKQNGYTF.

This clone was seen only a few times. This chain uses TRBV6-4 with TRBJ1-2; a weak D match, TRBD1 (5 bases). Trimming took off 3 bases at V and 6 bases at J, with 8 bases between the two ends. The germline V gene has CDR1 MRHNA and CDR2 SNTAGT. This CDR3 is built from 12 residues. The CDR3 nucleotides read TGTGCCAGCAGTGAAACAGGTAATGGCTACACCTTC. It is translated as CASSETGNGYTF.

There are a few counts of this clone. The rearrangement uses TRBV19 and TRBJ2-1; 7 bases map to TRBD1. This CDR3 has 13 residues. Germline CDR1 and CDR2: LNHDA and SQIVND (reference sequence). J was trimmed by 15 bases and V by 4 bases; bases with no gene match: 12. The CDR3 protein is CASSSSLPGQRFF. The CDR3 DNA is TGTGCCAGTAGTAGCTCTCTCCCGGGACAGCGGTTCTTC.

The chain recombines TRBV5-1 with TRBJ2-5, with D unresolved. The germline V and J ends were trimmed by 0 bases and 5 bases, with 11 bases remaining between them. The germline V gene encodes CDR1 SGHRS and CDR2 YFSETQ. The CDR3 runs 14 residues. CDR3 sequence reads: CASSLAVGRETQYF. The CDR3 coding sequence is TGCGCCAGCAGCTTGGCCGTAGGACGGGAGACCCAGTACTTC. Complete variable domain (other parts from reference TRBV5-1 and TRBJ2-5): KAGVTQTPRYLIKTRGQQVTLSCSPISGHRSVSWYQQTPGQGLQFLFEYFSETQRNKGNFPGRFSGRQFSNSRSEMNVSTLELGDSALYLCASSLAVGRETQYFGPGTRLLVL.

This clone was counted a few times. This chain connects TRBV25-1 to TRBJ2-3; D unclear. Germline-derived CDR1 and CDR2 are MGHDK and SYGVNS. The CDR3 is made up of 15 amino acids. V was pared by 1 base and J by 6 bases, with 14 bases between. The CDR3 is CASSESGTAVDTQYF. In DNA form, the CDR3 reads TGTGCCAGCAGTGAATCGGGTACTGCAGTGGATACGCAGTATTTT.

The CDR3 region has the DNA TGTGCCAGCAGCGGCCCTCAAGTCCACATTCAGTACTTC. Protein product: CASSGPQVHIQYF. The chain couples TRBV7-2 to TRBJ2-4; no clear D. CDR3 size: 13 residues. With 5 bases removed from V and 8 bases from J, the gap between germline ends came to 13 bases. Looked up from germline, CDR1 is SGHTA and CDR2 is FQGNSA.

This clone was seen only a few times. The V gene is TRBV19, the J gene TRBJ1-2; the match to TRBD1 covers 7 bases. CDR1 is LNHDA and CDR2 is SQIVND in the germline V gene (reference sequence). CDR3 length: 15 residues. V gave up 2 bases and J gave up 5 bases; unmatched junction bases: 8. The CDR3 region is CASSIMRGLSYGYTF. The CDR3 nucleotides read TGTGCCAGTAGTATAATGAGGGGGCTTTCGTATGGCTACACCTTC. The full variable domain, with the rest looked up from reference TRBV19 and TRBJ1-2, is DGGITQSPKYLFRKEGQNVTLSCEQNLNHDAMYWYRQDPGQGLRLIYYSQIVNDFQKGDIAEGYSVSREKKESFPLTVTSAQKNPTAFYLCASSIMRGLSYGYTFGSGTRLTVV.

This clone came up a few times. As DNA, the CDR3 is TGCGCCAGCAGCTTGGGAACAGGGACTGGCGAGCAGTACTTC. It translates to CASSLGTGTGEQYF. The rearrangement links TRBV5-1 to TRBJ2-7; D could derive from TRBD1 or TRBD2 (6 bases each). Trimming removed 0 bases at V and 6 bases at J, with 13 bases between. Germline CDR1 SGHRS, CDR2 YFSETQ. CDR3 length equals 14 residues.

In its sample, this clone was seen a few times. This chain connects TRBV21-1 to TRBJ2-7; no check of the table's D call, TRBD2, against the DNA was made. TRBV21-1 is noted as a pseudogene. The length of the CDR3 is 17 residues. The CDR3: CASSNPRGTPSLNEQYF. The CDR3 coding sequence is TGTGCCAGCAGCAATCCCCGCGGGACCCCTAGCCTGAACGAGCAGTACTTC.

In its sample, this clone was seen many times. This chain uses TRBV2 with TRBJ2-2; D tentatively reads TRBD1 or TRBD2 (5 bases each). The CDR3 loop spans 12 amino acids. The germline gives CDR1 SNHLY, CDR2 FYNNEI. The V and J ends lost 3 bases and 10 bases respectively, with 9 bases between them. In DNA, the CDR3 is TGTGCCAGCAGTGAGGGGGTGGAGGAGCTGTTTTTT. Amino acid sequence: CASSEGVEELFF. Looking up the rest from reference TRBV2 and TRBJ2-2 gives the full variable domain: EPEVTQTPSHQVTQMGQEVILRCVPISNHLYFYWYRQILGQKVEFLVSFYNNEISEKSEIFDDQFSVERPDGSNFTLKIRSTKLEDSAMYFCASSEGVEELFFGEGSRLTVL.

V and J are TRBV7-9 and TRBJ2-2; 8 bases map to TRBD1. Germline CDR1 SEHNR, CDR2 FQNEAQ (reference sequence). The CDR3 totals 15 residues. V was pared by 1 base and J by 7 bases, with 5 bases of the junction left unmatched. CDR3 sequence: CASSLDQGAVGELFF. In nucleotides, the CDR3 is TGTGCCAGCAGCTTAGATCAGGGGGCGGTCGGGGAGCTGTTTTTT.

This chain uses TRBV6-6 with TRBJ1-5; unclear D gene. The length of the CDR3 is 14 residues. Germline V CDR1 and CDR2: MNHNY, SVGAGI (reference sequence). Trimming pared 2 bases from V and 5 bases from J, leaving 10 bases between. In DNA, the CDR3 is TGTGCCAGCAGTTACGGATCAGGTGATCAGCCCCAGCATTTT. Translated: CASSYGSGDQPQHF.

The chain recombines TRBV4-2 with TRBJ1-2; D is unclear. The V gene's germline CDR1 is LGHNA and CDR2 YNFKEQ. V was clipped by 4 bases and J by 12 bases, with 12 bases between them. There are 11 residues in the CDR3. CDR3 amino acids: CASSPYPINTF. The CDR3 DNA is TGTGCCAGCAGCCCGTACCCTATAAACACCTTC.

This clone was detected only a few times. The rearrangement joins TRBV11-2 to TRBJ2-5; D may match TRBD1 or TRBD2 (6 bases each). The CDR3 runs 16 residues. Trimming removed 5 bases at V and 5 bases at J, with 21 bases between. Germline V gene lookup returns CDR1 SGHAT and CDR2 FQNNGV. The CDR3 is CASSPWGAGDLETQYF. As DNA, the CDR3 is TGTGCCAGCAGCCCCTGGGGGGCAGGGGACCTGGAGACCCAGTACTTC.